Listed below are T cell receptor beta chains from one sample, sequenced in a study of blood T cell repertoires in COVID-19. Clones were read by immunoSEQ multiplex PCR, and TCRdb kept only the in-frame ones, dropping some. The sample records 95,000 to 100,000 clones, approximately 90% being singletons. Sequenced: peripheral blood. These receptors were taken from a human donor with COVID-19, enrolled during active disease. The donor label of this sample is uncertain. The CDR3 runs from the conserved cysteine through the conserved F or W. Each record gives: clone size, V gene, D gene, J gene, CDR3 DNA, CDR3 protein. D genes are given only for firm matches. The size of a clone is reported for some rows only, either as once, few or many, or as a class for expanded clones.

>NA|TRBV9|NA|TRBJ2-2
TGTGCCAGCAGCACTACTTCGAACACCGGGGAGCTGTTTTTT
CASSTTSNTGELFF
>NA|TRBV3-1/TRBV3-2|TRBD2|TRBJ2-5
TGTGCCAGCAGTCGGACTAGCGCAGAGACCCAGTACTTC
CASSRTSAETQYF
>NA|TRBV5-1|TRBD2|TRBJ2-5
TGCGCCAGCAGCTTGGGCGGGGGGGCAGAGACCCAGTACTTC
CASSLGGGAETQYF
>NA|TRBV4-1|TRBD1|TRBJ1-4
TGCGCCAGCAGCCACCCACAGGGGACTAATGAAAAACTGTTTTTT
CASSHPQGTNEKLFF
>NA|TRBV19|NA|TRBJ1-2
TGTGCCAGTAGTATAGATCTTGGAGGTGGCTACACCTTC
CASSIDLGGGYTF
>NA|TRBV11-1|NA|TRBJ2-3
TGTGCCAGCAGCAGAGCAGATACGCAGTATTTT
CASSRADTQYF
>NA|TRBV27|TRBD2|TRBJ2-5
TGTGCCAGCAGTTTATGGGGCCCGGGAGGGGGTGAGACCCAGTACTTC
CASSLWGPGGGETQYF
>NA|TRBV5-6|NA|TRBJ2-3
TGTGCCAGCAGCTTCTTAGATACGCAGTATTTT
CASSFLDTQYF
>NA|TRBV28|NA|TRBJ2-1
TGTGCCAGCAGTTTACTCAGGGGCGCCTACAATGAGCAGTTCTTC
CASSLLRGAYNEQFF
>once|TRBV11-3|NA|TRBJ1-3
TGTGCCAGCAGCTTAGTGTCAATCTCTGGAAACACCATATATTTT
CASSLVSISGNTIYF
>NA|TRBV5-4|NA|TRBJ1-1
TGTGCCAGCAGCCTGGGCCAGGGCGGTGAAGCTTTCTTT
CASSLGQGGEAFF
>few|TRBV2|NA|TRBJ1-1
TGTGCCAGCAGTGACGCGACAGCGAACACTGAAGCTTTCTTT
CASSDATANTEAFF
>NA|TRBV10-1|NA|TRBJ1-6
TGCGCCAGCAGTGGGACAAATTCACCCCTCCACTTT
CASSGTNSPLHF
>once|TRBV3-1/TRBV3-2|TRBD1|TRBJ2-7
TGTGCCAGCAGCCTCGGACAGGCGAACGAGCAGTACTTC
CASSLGQANEQYF
>NA|TRBV2|TRBD1|TRBJ1-3
TGTGCCAGCAGTGCGGGACAGAAGAACACCATATATTTT
CASSAGQKNTIYF
>NA|TRBV5-1|TRBD1|TRBJ1-1
TGCGCCAGCAGTCGGACAGGGGAGACTGAAGCTTTCTTT
CASSRTGETEAFF
>NA|TRBV29-1|NA|TRBJ2-3
TGCAGCGTTGTAGGGGGAGGCACAGATACGCAGTATTTT
CSVVGGGTDTQYF
>NA|TRBV5-1|NA|TRBJ1-1
TGCGCCAGCAGCTTGCTGAGTGGGAACACTGAAGCTTTCTTT
CASSLLSGNTEAFF
>NA|TRBV24-1|NA|TRBJ1-1
TGTGCCACCAGTCAAGACAGCATGAACACTGAAGCTTTCTTT
CATSQDSMNTEAFF
>NA|TRBV2|TRBD1|TRBJ2-7
TGTGCCAGCAGAACCGGGACAGAAACCTACGAGCAGTACTTC
CASRTGTETYEQYF
>NA|TRBV6-2/TRBV6-3|NA|TRBJ2-1
TGTGCCAGCAGTTACTCGAGCTATGAGCAGTTCTTC
CASSYSSYEQFF
>NA|TRBV25-1|TRBD1|TRBJ2-1
TGTGCCAGCAGTGGCCGGGACAGGCTCGATGAGCAGTTCTTC
CASSGRDRLDEQFF
>once|TRBV10-3|NA|TRBJ2-7
TGTGCCACCTCTAAGACAGCCTACGAGCAGTACTTC
CATSKTAYEQYF
>NA|TRBV2|TRBD2|TRBJ2-3
TGTGCCAGCAGTGCCAGCGGGGCAGCCCGACCCACAGATACGCAGTATTTT
CASSASGAARPTDTQYF
>NA|TRBV6-5|NA|TRBJ1-2
TGTGCCAGCAGTTACAAGGGACTCGGTGGCTACACCTTC
CASSYKGLGGYTF
>NA|TRBV6-5|NA|TRBJ1-2
TGTGCCAGCAGGCTAGACAGTCGGAACTATGGCTACACCTTC
CASRLDSRNYGYTF
>few|TRBV5-1|TRBD1|TRBJ2-5
TGCGCCAGCAGCCTCGTGGGACAGGAGGAGACCCAGTACTTC
CASSLVGQEETQYF
>once|TRBV19|TRBD1|TRBJ1-1
TGTGCCACCTCGCCGGGACAGAGAACTGAAGCTTTCTTT
CATSPGQRTEAFF
>few|TRBV3-1/TRBV3-2|NA|TRBJ1-2
TGTGCCAGCAGCCAAGACGACACCAGATACTATGGCTACACCTTC
CASSQDDTRYYGYTF
>NA|TRBV5-1|TRBD1|TRBJ1-2
TGCGCCAGCAGACCGGAGGGGACAGAGAACTATGGCTACACCTTC
CASRPEGTENYGYTF